The 18 T cell receptor beta chains listed next were all sequenced from one sample in a study of vaccination and CD4 T cells after COVID-19. Treatment noted: approximately 9-day PBMC culture with coronavirus spike peptide pools or control peptides (ViraFEST assay). During the years 2011-2018, before the COVID-19 pandemic, the unexposed donor's CD4+ T cells were collected. The Oncomine TCR Beta short-read assay generated sequence data from the DNA of cultured CD4+ T cells. One entry per CDR3 protein, called by TCRdb with MiXCR from the PCR reads. The sample carries under 8,000 distinct CDR3 sequences, 52% recorded once. No antigen has been assigned to these receptors. Material: CD4+ T cells from blood, cultured in vitro. The receptor set was obtained from a human donor in good health.

The chain uses TRBV25-1 and TRBJ1-2, with 10 bases that match TRBD1. CDR3 length: 15 residues. The germline V gene has CDR1 MGHDK and CDR2 SYGVNS. The V and J ends lost 4 bases and 4 bases, in that order; junction bases with no gene match: 6. The CDR3 sequence: CASSATGTGAYGYTF. CDR3 bases: TGTGCCAGCAGTGCAACCGGGACAGGGGCCTATGGCTACACCTTC.

The chain joins TRBV7-9 to TRBJ2-2; no reliable D call. There are 15 residues in the CDR3. Trimming removed 1 base at V and 5 bases at J, with 11 bases between. Germline loops: CDR1 SEHNR, CDR2 FQNEAQ (reference sequence). CDR3 loop: CASSLGVSSTGELFF. The CDR3 nucleotides are TGTGCCAGCAGCTTAGGGGTCAGTTCTACCGGGGAGCTGTTTTTT.

This clonotype appeared a few times. The chain carries TRBV11-2 and TRBJ2-7, with a possible D match to TRBD2 (6 bases). The V gene's germline CDR1 is SGHAT and CDR2 FQNNGV. V lost 5 bases and J lost 2, with 16 bases in between. The CDR3 consists of 15 residues. DNA of the CDR3: TGTGCCAGCAGCCGAAACCGGGACTCACCCTACGAGCAGTACTTC. Residues: CASSRNRDSPYEQYF.

The chain combines TRBV7-2 with TRBJ2-7, with D possibly called TRBD1 or TRBD2 (5 bases each). Germline CDR1 and CDR2: SGHTA and FQGNSA. The CDR3 extends over 20 amino acids. V lost 4 bases to trimming and J lost 2 bases, with 30 bases between them. Written as DNA, the CDR3 is TGTGCCAGCAGCTATCCTAACACAAGTCTCCCAAGAGGGACCACCTACGAGCAGTACTTC. Residues: CASSYPNTSLPRGTTYEQYF.

V is TRBV7-6 and J is TRBJ2-7; the D gene could be TRBD1 or TRBD2 (5 bases each). The germline V gene encodes CDR1 SGHVS and CDR2 FNYEAQ. V lost 3 bases and J lost 5, with 14 bases in between. CDR3 length equals 14 residues. The CDR3 bases are TGTGCCAGCAGCTTGGGGGAGTTCCCCCACGAGCAGTACTTC. Its translation: CASSLGEFPHEQYF.

The chain couples TRBV7-9 to TRBJ2-3, with 10 bases that match TRBD1. The germline V gene encodes CDR1 SEHNR and CDR2 FQNEAQ (reference sequence). V was pared by 5 bases and J by 4 bases, with 6 bases of the junction left unmatched. CDR3 length: 15 residues. CDR3 residues: CASSRRQGASDTQYF. The CDR3 nucleotides read TGTGCCAGCAGCAGGCGACAGGGGGCATCAGATACGCAGTATTTT.

The genes are TRBV19 and TRBJ1-5; D is possibly TRBD1 (6 bases). The CDR3 runs to 17 residues. CDR1 is LNHDA and CDR2 is SQIVND in the germline V gene (reference sequence). Deletions cut 2 bases from V and 2 bases from J, with 16 bases between. CDR3 sequence (DNA): TGTGCCAGTAGTATACCGCTTGGGGCAGGGGGCAATCAGCCCCAGCATTTT. Protein sequence: CASSIPLGAGGNQPQHF.

This clonotype was picked up a small number of times. J is TRBJ1-2 and V is TRBV30; D unclear. V lost 3 bases and J 4 bases, leaving 6 bases between the germline ends. The CDR3 sequence is 11 residues long. Germline V gene data show CDR1 as GTSNPN and CDR2 as SVGIG (reference sequence). The CDR3 coding sequence is TGTGCCTGGAGGCTTTTCTATGGCTACACCTTC. Amino acids: CAWRLFYGYTF. The full variable domain, its missing parts supplied by reference TRBV30 and TRBJ1-2, is SQTIHQWPATLVQPVGSPLSLECTVEGTSNPNLYWYRQAAGRGLQLLFYSVGIGQISSEVPQNLSASRPQDRQFILSSKKLLLSDSGFYLCAWRLFYGYTFGSGTRLTVV.

The chain couples TRBV27 to TRBJ1-5, with D possibly being TRBD1 (6 bases). Germline-derived CDR1 and CDR2 are MNHEY and SMNVEV (reference sequence). Trimming cost V 10 bases and J 1 base, with 14 bases left between them. This CDR3 spans 14 amino acids. CDR3 protein: CAIKGDLSNQPQHF. The CDR3 nucleotides read TGTGCCATCAAGGGGGACCTCAGCAATCAGCCCCAGCATTTT.

V gene TRBV24-1 combines with J gene TRBJ2-2; D remains unclear. Germline assignment: CDR1 KGHDR and CDR2 SFDVKD. The V end was cut by 6 bases, the J end by 2 bases, with 12 bases between. This CDR3 has 15 amino acids. CDR3 in DNA: TGTGCCACCAGTCACCCGACACGAAACACCGGGGAGCTGTTTTTT. Translation: CATSHPTRNTGELFF.

The rearrangement links TRBV11-2 to TRBJ1-1; D is unclear. Trimming cost V 1 base and J 4 bases, with 7 bases left between them. The V gene's germline CDR1 is SGHAT and CDR2 FQNNGV. This CDR3 has 13 amino acids. CDR3 bases: TGTGCCAGCAGCTTAGCCAGGACCACTGAAGCTTTCTTT. Its translation is CASSLARTTEAFF.

The chain joins TRBV14 to TRBJ1-6; D is uncertain. The V end was cut by 0 bases, the J end by 9 bases, with 12 bases between. The CDR3 runs 15 residues. Per the germline V gene, CDR1 is SGHDN and CDR2 is FVKESK. CDR3 DNA: TGTGCCAGCAGCCAAGATCCGCCTGGTCGTTCACCCCTCCACTTT. Translating it yields CASSQDPPGRSPLHF.

The V and J genes are TRBV12-3 or TRBV12-4 and TRBJ2-1; the D is unclear. The CDR3 contains 15 residues. Trimming removed 1 base at V and 6 bases at J, with 13 bases between. This CDR3 is CASSLGSSPGNEQFF. The CDR3 DNA sequence: TGTGCCAGCAGTTTAGGGTCTAGTCCAGGCAATGAGCAGTTCTTC.

The chain carries TRBV5-1 and TRBJ1-1; D gene unclear. The CDR3 is 15 amino acids. V was pared by 4 bases and J by 0 bases, with 13 bases between. Germline V gives CDR1 SGHRS, CDR2 YFSETQ. The CDR3 region is CASSPLGSMNTEAFF. The DNA of the CDR3 is TGCGCCAGCAGCCCACTCGGCAGCATGAACACTGAAGCTTTCTTT.

The chain combines TRBV20-1 with TRBJ2-2; a weak D match, TRBD1 (5 bases). V lost 3 bases and J 7 bases, leaving 12 bases between the germline ends. Germline assignment: CDR1 DFQATT and CDR2 SNEGSKA (reference sequence). The CDR3 consists of 13 residues. Written as DNA, the CDR3 is TGCAGTGCTAGGGTTCAGGGTGGCGGGGAGCTGTTTTTT. As protein: CSARVQGGGELFF.

V gene TRBV15 combines with J gene TRBJ2-5; 8 bases line up with TRBD2. This CDR3 has 19 residues. After removal of 4 bases from V and 5 bases from J, the junction contained 21 bases not matched to a gene. The germline V gene has CDR1 LNHNV and CDR2 YYDKDF (reference sequence). In DNA form, the CDR3 reads TGTGCCACCAGCACAAACCCCCCCGGCGGTAGCGGGGTAGGGGAGACCCAGTACTTC. This translates into CATSTNPPGGSGVGETQYF.

The chain links TRBV7-9 to TRBJ1-4; no clear D. This CDR3 has 12 residues. The V and J ends lost 5 bases and 7 bases respectively, with 8 bases between them. Germline CDR1 and CDR2: SEHNR and FQNEAQ (reference sequence). CDR3 sequence reads: CASSLPPEKLFF. The CDR3 bases are TGTGCCAGCAGCCTTCCGCCTGAAAAACTGTTTTTT. Combining the CDR3 with reference TRBV7-9 and TRBJ1-4 gives the whole variable domain DTGVSQNPRHKITKRGQNVTFRCDPISEHNRLYWYRQTLGQGPEFLTYFQNEAQLEKSRLLSDRFSAERPKGSFSTLEIQRTEQGDSAMYLCASSLPPEKLFFGSGTQLSVL.

The gene calls are TRBV7-6 and TRBJ2-1; maybe TRBD2 (5 bases). The V gene's germline CDR1 is SGHVS and CDR2 FNYEAQ. This CDR3 is built from 13 residues. V lost 4 bases to trimming and J lost 8 bases, with 12 bases between them. Here the CDR3 reads CASSSNGIDEQFF. CDR3 DNA sequence: TGTGCCAGCAGCTCTAACGGGATAGATGAGCAGTTCTTC.